This is a list of T cell receptor beta chains from one sample in a study of OX40 agonist ivuxolimab in advanced cancers. Assay used: immunoSEQ multiplex PCR; TCRdb lists only in-frame clones, some missing. The table shows tens of thousands of clones, with approximately 89% occurring only once. Material: CD4+ or CD8+ T cells sorted from blood, obtained in a trial of the OX40 agonist ivuxolimab. The receptors derive from an adult with an advanced solid tumor such as melanoma, head and neck, liver or kidney cancer. The CDR3 runs from the conserved cysteine through the conserved F or W. Each record gives: J gene, clone size, V gene, D gene, CDR3 DNA, CDR3 protein. D genes are given only for firm matches. Rows may omit the clone size; those that give it use once, few, many or a size class.

>TRBJ1-1|.|TRBV10-2|.
TGCGCCAGCAGTGAGTTAGGGGGGCCTTATGCTGAAGCTTTCTTT
CASSELGGPYAEAFF
>TRBJ1-2|.|TRBV2|.
TGTGCCAGCAGTGAAGGTCACCCATATGGCTACACCTTC
CASSEGHPYGYTF
>TRBJ2-3|.|TRBV4-2|.
TGTGCCAGCAGCCAAGAGGTCCTCGGCGGCACAGATACGCAGTATTTT
CASSQEVLGGTDTQYF
>TRBJ1-2|.|TRBV6-5|.
TGTGCCAGCGGACCAGGAGGGCTTTTGAATGGCTACACCTTC
CASGPGGLLNGYTF
>TRBJ1-2|.|TRBV6-1|.
TGTGCCAGCAGTGAAAGTCGACAGGCCCCCACCGGAGGCTACACCTTC
CASSESRQAPTGGYTF
>TRBJ2-1|.|TRBV6-1|.
TGTGCCAGCAGTGAAGAGGGGGGGGGATCGAATGAGCAGTTCTTC
CASSEEGGGSNEQFF
>TRBJ1-6|.|TRBV9|.
TGTGCCAGCAGCGTAGGGGATTCACCCCTCCACTTT
CASSVGDSPLHF
>TRBJ2-2|.|TRBV11-2|.
TGTGCCAGCAGCTTTTTCTCTGGGGGGGCCCTCGGGGAGCTGTTTTTT
CASSFFSGGALGELFF
>TRBJ1-1|.|TRBV14|.
TGTGCCAGCAGCCAACTTACCGGGACAAACACTGAAGCTTTCTTT
CASSQLTGTNTEAFF
>TRBJ2-7|.|TRBV7-9|.
TGTGCCAGCAGCCCTCAGGGCAACGAGCAGTACTTC
CASSPQGNEQYF
>TRBJ1-1|.|TRBV7-9|TRBD1
TGTGCCAGCAGCTATTGGGACAGCATGAACACTGAAGCTTTCTTT
CASSYWDSMNTEAFF
>TRBJ2-3|.|TRBV15|TRBD1
TGTGCCACCAGCAGAGACAGGGACAGCGGAAGCACAGATACGCAGTATTTT
CATSRDRDSGSTDTQYF
>TRBJ2-7|.|TRBV30|.
TGTGCCTGGAGTTATCACCTTGGCTACGAGCAGTACTTC
CAWSYHLGYEQYF
>TRBJ2-5|.|TRBV6-1|.
TGTGCCAGCAGTGAACCCGATCAAGAGACCCAGTACTTC
CASSEPDQETQYF
>TRBJ2-7|.|TRBV5-1|.
TGCGCCAGCAGCTTGGGGGGGGCCCCCTACGAGCAGTACTTC
CASSLGGAPYEQYF
>TRBJ2-1|.|TRBV19|TRBD2
TGTGCCAGTAGTATTGTAGCGGGGGCATACAATGAGCAGTTCTTC
CASSIVAGAYNEQFF
>TRBJ2-7|.|TRBV27|.
TGTGCCAGCAGTGAACGGTACGAGCAGTACTTC
CASSERYEQYF
>TRBJ1-1|.|TRBV10-3|.
TGTGCCACCAATAGGGGGGAGAACACTGAAGCTTTCTTT
CATNRGENTEAFF
>TRBJ1-5|.|TRBV7-9|.
TGTGCCAGCAGCTTAGAGGGATGGCCCCAGCATTTT
CASSLEGWPQHF
>TRBJ2-7|.|TRBV19|TRBD1
TGTGCCAGTAGTCCCACGGGACAGGGGGGCGAGCAGTACTTC
CASSPTGQGGEQYF
>TRBJ1-6|once|TRBV6-5|TRBD1
TGTGCCAGCAGGGGTAGGACAGGGGGTAATTCACCCCTCCACTTT
CASRGRTGGNSPLHF
>TRBJ2-3|.|TRBV19|.
TGTGCCAGCGGACTGCAAAGCACAGATACGCAGTATTTT
CASGLQSTDTQYF
>TRBJ1-5|.|TRBV28|.
TGTGCCAGCAGTAGAGGGGTGGGCAATCAGCCCCAGCATTTT
CASSRGVGNQPQHF
>TRBJ1-1|.|TRBV4-1|.
TGCGCCAGCAGCCAAGTTATCTCACAGGCAGCCACTGAAGCTTTCTTT
CASSQVISQAATEAFF
>TRBJ1-4|.|TRBV7-8|.
TGTGCCAGCAGCTTAGCTCTCACAACTAATGAAAAACTGTTTTTT
CASSLALTTNEKLFF
>TRBJ2-7|.|TRBV30|.
TGTGCCTGGACCCCAGGGGTCACCGACGAGCAGTACTTC
CAWTPGVTDEQYF
>TRBJ2-2|.|TRBV4-1|.
TGCGCCAGCAGCTTCGTGGACCCCGGGGAGCTGTTTTTT
CASSFVDPGELFF
>TRBJ2-7|.|TRBV7-9|.
TGTGCCAGCAGCCGAGAGTTTAGTTCGGGACGGGAAGGGACCTACGAGCAGTACTTC
CASSREFSSGREGTYEQYF
>TRBJ1-2|.|TRBV7-9|.
TGTGCCAGCAGCATGCCGGCAGGGGAAGATGGCTACACCTTC
CASSMPAGEDGYTF
>TRBJ1-1|.|TRBV28|.
TGTGCCAGCAGTTTATTAGGACTTGAAGCTTTCTTT
CASSLLGLEAFF
>TRBJ2-1|.|TRBV7-7|.
TGTGCCAGCAGCTCCTCGGGGGCGAACAATGAGCAGTTCTTC
CASSSSGANNEQFF
>TRBJ1-1|.|TRBV13|.
TGTGCCAGCAGCTTAGGAGGGACCATGAACACTGAAGCTTTCTTT
CASSLGGTMNTEAFF